Detailed here is one TCR beta chain. These data come from a study of T-cell reconstitution after alpha-beta-depleted transplantation in children. Unique molecular identifiers tagged the TCRbeta library. A single record per CDR3 protein comes from TCRdb applying MiXCR to the PCR reads. The table lists nearly 550,000 distinct CDR3 sequences, around 17% of them singletons, with approximately 3% in the top ten. Germline V gene data show CDR1 as SGHTA and CDR2 as FQGNSA. The CDR3 sequence is 17 residues long. The trim removed 3 bases at V and 2 bases at J, leaving 9 bases unmatched. This TCR was sampled from a human donor who donated a stem cell graft to a child with acute lymphoblastic leukemia. V is TRBV7-2 and J is TRBJ2-1; 8 bases map to TRBD2. The starting material was PBMCs from the stem cell graft donor, obtained from the stem cell graft. CDR3 nucleotide sequence: TGTGCCAGCAGCTTGGACGTCACTAGCGGAACCTACAATGAGCAGTTCTTC. Encoded protein: CASSLDVTSGTYNEQFF.